The 7 T cell receptor beta chains reported below all come from one sample, sequenced in a study of CD8 T cells in ankylosing spondylitis. TCRdb called the 5' RACE reads again in MiXCR, with one record for every CDR3 protein. The data show 230,000 or so distinct CDR3 sequences, roughly a quarter seen once. The sequenced sample consisted of blood, either unsorted or a sorted T cell fraction (not recorded which). The receptors shown here come from a male donor with ankylosing spondylitis or in good health (not recorded which).

This clonotype was seen repeatedly, ten times or more. This chain uses TRBV7-2 with TRBJ2-7; D not certain. Germline lookup yields CDR1 SGHTA and CDR2 FQGNSA. The V gene lost 5 bases and the J gene lost 1 base, with 12 bases spanning the gap. This CDR3 has 14 residues. The CDR3 DNA reads as TGTGCCAGCAGCATTAGAGAGGTTTCCTACGAGCAGTACTTC. As protein: CASSIREVSYEQYF.

The J gene is TRBJ2-3, the V gene TRBV20-1; tentatively, D is TRBD2 (5 bases). Germline-derived CDR1 and CDR2 are DFQATT and SNEGSKA (reference sequence). Trimming cost V 0 bases and J 6 bases, with 13 bases left between them. This CDR3 comprises 14 residues. CDR3 DNA: TGCAGTGCTAGAGACGGATTCTCGGGGGATACGCAGTATTTT. Protein product: CSARDGFSGDTQYF.

The chain links TRBV20-1 to TRBJ2-7; D remains unclear. The germline V gene has CDR1 DFQATT and CDR2 SNEGSKA (reference sequence). Trimming took off 0 bases at V and 0 bases at J, with 15 bases between the two ends. This CDR3 contains 16 residues. CDR3 nucleotides: TGCAGTGCTAGAGATCAGATCAGGATGAGCTCCTACGAGCAGTACTTC. Its protein is CSARDQIRMSSYEQYF.

The table lists this clonotype with many counts. The chain couples TRBV20-1 to TRBJ2-7; 10 bases are shared with TRBD2. The CDR3 is 16 amino acids. V trimming: 6 bases; J trimming: 2 bases; junction bases outside the gene matches: 13. Germline V gene sequence: CDR1 DFQATT, CDR2 SNEGSKA (reference sequence). CDR3 DNA sequence: TGCAGTGCAGTAGGGGCTAGCGGGGGCCTCGCCTACGAGCAGTACTTC. This encodes CSAVGASGGLAYEQYF.

This clonotype was observed a handful of times. This rearrangement joins TRBV7-2 to TRBJ2-7; 9 bases match TRBD2. V lost 0 bases to trimming and J lost 3 bases; unmatched junction nucleotides: 3. Looked up from germline, CDR1 is SGHTA and CDR2 is FQGNSA. The CDR3 consists of 15 residues. Here the CDR3 DNA reads TGTGCCAGCAGCTTAGCGCGGGGGGGCTACTACGAGCAGTACTTC. Encoded protein: CASSLARGGYYEQYF.

The chain has TRBV7-2 and TRBJ2-7, with 11 bases that match TRBD2. Germline V gene lookup returns CDR1 SGHTA and CDR2 FQGNSA. V lost 1 base to trimming and J lost 4 bases; unmatched junction nucleotides: 3. There are 15 residues in the CDR3. DNA of the CDR3: TGTGCCAGCAGCTTAGTAGCGGGGGGGCAGTACGAGCAGTACTTC. Amino acid sequence: CASSLVAGGQYEQYF.

Comment on this clonotype: One base away lies a much larger clone, so this may be a sequencing read error. This chain connects TRBV10-3 to TRBJ1-2; 9 nucleotides match TRBD1. With 6 bases clipped from V and 8 bases from J, the junction kept 10 bases outside the gene matches. This CDR3 is built from 14 residues. The germline V gene has CDR1 ENHRY and CDR2 SYGVKD. The CDR3 region is CAISNSGQGLGYTF. The DNA for the CDR3 is TGTGCCATCAGCAATTCGGGACAGGGTCTCGGCTACACCTTC.